One and the same sample provided the 10 T cell receptor beta chains below, sequenced in a study of cytomegalovirus exposure and HLA in healthy donors. The PCR employed 60 Vbeta primers together with 13 Jbeta primers. The assay was immunoSEQ multiplex PCR, and TCRdb's table has in-frame clones only and misses some. In total, the table holds tens of thousands of clones. Sequencing was carried out using PBMCs. The receptors come from a woman in her thirties or forties in good health and CMV-seropositive.

The gene calls are TRBV5-4 and TRBJ2-7, with 13 bases that match TRBD2. The J segment lost 5 bases and the V segment lost 5 bases, leaving 10 bases of the junction unmatched. From germline, CDR1 is SGHNT and CDR2 YYREEE (reference sequence). The CDR3 is 16 residues long. The DNA for the CDR3 is TGTGCCAGCAGATCAACTAGCGGGAGGGCCACCGACGAGCAGTACTTC. Amino acid sequence: CASRSTSGRATDEQYF.

This chain uses TRBV4-1 with TRBJ2-5; TRBD2 matches 10 bases. V lost 1 base and J lost 0; bases outside the gene matches: 8. This CDR3 comprises 18 residues. Germline CDR1 MGHRA, CDR2 YSYEKL. CDR3 coding DNA: TGCGCCAGCAGCCAAGTTCAACGAGCGGGGGGGTACCAAGAGACCCAGTACTTC. The encoded protein is CASSQVQRAGGYQETQYF.

A word on this clone: One end of the junction is discordant with germline, which a read error may explain. This chain links TRBV29-1 with TRBJ2-5, with 12 bases identical to TRBD1. Matching the DNA end better, TRBJ2-7 makes the J call doubtful. Germline V gives CDR1 SQVTM, CDR2 ANQGSEA. The CDR3 is made up of 14 amino acids. Here the CDR3 DNA reads TGCAGCGTGGAAGGGACAGGGGGCTCCCACGAGCAGTACTTC. It encodes CSVEGTGGSHEQYF.

V and J are TRBV5-1 and TRBJ1-6; 11 bases match TRBD1. There are 14 residues in the CDR3. V shed 4 bases, J shed 10 bases, and the junction held 4 bases outside the gene matches. Per the germline V gene, CDR1 is SGHRS and CDR2 is YFSETQ. CDR3 bases: TGCGCCAGCAGCCCGGGACAGGGGGGATCACCCCTCCACTTT. Translated, it gives CASSPGQGGSPLHF. The whole variable domain, remainder taken from reference TRBV5-1 and TRBJ1-6, is KAGVTQTPRYLIKTRGQQVTLSCSPISGHRSVSWYQQTPGQGLQFLFEYFSETQRNKGNFPGRFSGRQFSNSRSEMNVSTLELGDSALYLCASSPGQGGSPLHFGNGTRLTVT.

The rearrangement uses TRBV6-1 and TRBJ2-7; D gene uncertain. Looked up from germline, CDR1 is MNHNS and CDR2 is SASEGT. Trimming took 3 bases from V and 2 from J, leaving 8 bases between them. This CDR3 contains 13 residues. CDR3 DNA: TGTGCCAGCAGTGAGTTGGCAACCTACGAGCAGTACTTC. Translation gives CASSELATYEQYF.

The chain combines TRBV29-1 with TRBJ2-5; D call uncertain. Germline V gene data show CDR1 as SQVTM and CDR2 as ANQGSEA. V was clipped by 4 bases and J by 5 bases, with 8 bases between them. The CDR3 runs to 11 residues. CDR3 region: CSVVVTETQYF. The CDR3, as DNA: TGCAGCGTTGTAGTAACGGAGACCCAGTACTTC.

V is TRBV4-1 and J is TRBJ1-6; perhaps TRBD1 as D (6 bases). Trimming pared 0 bases from V and 5 bases from J, leaving 14 bases between. The germline gives CDR1 MGHRA, CDR2 YSYEKL. The CDR3 is made up of 17 amino acids. CDR3 coding DNA: TGCGCCAGCAGCCAAGATAGGGGGGGCCACCATAATTCACCCCTCCACTTT. It encodes CASSQDRGGHHNSPLHF.

The chain combines TRBV29-1 with TRBJ1-1; 7 bases are shared with TRBD1. CDR1 and CDR2 (germline): SQVTM, ANQGSEA. This CDR3 region has 14 residues. The trim removed 7 bases at V and 3 bases at J, leaving 11 bases unmatched. The CDR3 DNA follows: TGCAGCGCCATGCCGGGACAGACTGACACTGAAGCTTTCTTT. Its translation: CSAMPGQTDTEAFF. The entire variable domain, with the rest obtained from reference TRBV29-1 and TRBJ1-1, is as follows: SAVISQKPSRDICQRGTSLTIQCQVDSQVTMMFWYRQQPGQSLTLIATANQGSEATYESGFVIDKFPISRPNLTFSTLTVSNMSPEDSSIYLCSAMPGQTDTEAFFGQGTRLTVV.

This sequence joins TRBV28 and TRBJ1-2; D is undetermined. Germline V gene lookup returns CDR1 MDHEN and CDR2 SYDVKM. This CDR3 has 15 residues. Trimming cost V 6 bases and J 8 bases, with 22 bases left between them. CDR3 protein: CASSSRGREVEGYTF. The CDR3 DNA reads as TGTGCCAGCAGCTCCCGAGGCCGGGAAGTAGAAGGCTACACCTTC.

This sequence joins TRBV28 and TRBJ2-3; 8 positions match TRBD2. V lost 4 bases, J lost 1 base, and 4 bases stayed unmatched. The germline gives CDR1 MDHEN, CDR2 SYDVKM. The CDR3 has 15 amino acids. The CDR3 DNA is TGTGCCAGCAGTTCTGCAGCGGGAGGCACAGATACGCAGTATTTT. Protein product: CASSSAAGGTDTQYF.